Listed here is a single T cell receptor beta chain. Germline-derived CDR1 and CDR2 are SGHRS and YFSETQ. J was trimmed by 7 bases and V by 4 bases; bases with no gene match: 14. The CDR3 is made up of 16 amino acids. Vbeta (60) and Jbeta (13) primers were used in the PCR. Profiled with immunoSEQ multiplex PCR; TCRdb holds only in-frame clones, not every one. The sample consists of 150,000 to 200,000 clones, around two thirds of them appearing once. This entry comes from a study of cytomegalovirus exposure and HLA in healthy donors. This sequence originates from a man between 35 and 55 years old in good health and CMV-seronegative. The chain links TRBV5-1 to TRBJ2-1, with 7 bases that match TRBD2. The source material was PBMCs. The CDR3 region is CASSRTGEGVRNEQFF. CDR3 DNA sequence: TGCGCCAGCAGCCGGACGGGGGAGGGCGTGAGGAATGAGCAGTTCTTC. The complete variable domain, with remaining parts taken from reference TRBV5-1 and TRBJ2-1, reads KAGVTQTPRYLIKTRGQQVTLSCSPISGHRSVSWYQQTPGQGLQFLFEYFSETQRNKGNFPGRFSGRQFSNSRSEMNVSTLELGDSALYLCASSRTGEGVRNEQFFGPGTRLTVL.